This entry lists 14 T cell receptor beta chains sequenced from one sample in a study of cytomegalovirus exposure and HLA in healthy donors. PCR primers comprised 60 Vbeta and 13 Jbeta primers. Data came from immunoSEQ multiplex PCR; TCRdb stores just in-frame clones and leaves some out. Altogether hundreds of thousands of clones are present, around 80% being singletons, with the ten largest covering roughly 0.45%. Sequencing was performed on PBMCs. The receptors here all came from a boy aged 10-17 years in good health and CMV-seronegative.

This rearrangement joins TRBV9 to TRBJ2-6, with D tentatively TRBD1 (6 bases). Per the germline V gene, CDR1 is SGDLS and CDR2 is YYNGEE. The CDR3 spans 19 residues. V lost 4 bases and J 2 bases, leaving 22 bases between the germline ends. In DNA, the CDR3 is TGTGCCAGCAGCTCCCGAGGGGGTACCGGGCCTCCTGGGGCCAACGTCCTGACTTTC. This encodes CASSSRGGTGPPGANVLTF.

The chain couples TRBV11-2 to TRBJ2-1; D ambiguous. This CDR3 comprises 15 residues. Between the trimmed V and J ends, which lost 5 bases and 0 bases, there was a span of 11 bases. Germline V lookup: CDR1 SGHAT, CDR2 FQNNGV. CDR3 nucleotide sequence: TGTGCCAGCAGCCCCCAGAGGAGCTCCTACAATGAGCAGTTCTTC. Translated, it gives CASSPQRSSYNEQFF.

In this sample, this clone turned up a few times. The chain joins TRBV9 to TRBJ1-2; tentative D call: TRBD1 (5 bases). CDR1 and CDR2 (germline): SGDLS, YYNGEE. The CDR3 covers 15 residues. The V and J ends lost 4 bases and 3 bases respectively, with 16 bases between them. The CDR3 nucleotides are TGTGCCAGCAGCTCCAAGTCAGGGCTTGACTATGGCTACACCTTC. Translating gives CASSSKSGLDYGYTF.

This clone has a single count. The rearrangement joins TRBV5-1 to TRBJ1-4, with D hard to call. Germline V gene data show CDR1 as SGHRS and CDR2 as YFSETQ. The CDR3 totals 17 residues. V lost 3 bases and J 0 bases, leaving 15 bases between the germline ends. CDR3 residues: CASSSRPYSATNEKLFF. Written as DNA, the CDR3 is TGCGCCAGCAGCTCCAGGCCTTACTCTGCAACTAATGAAAAACTGTTTTTT.

V is TRBV18 and J is TRBJ1-5, with D possibly TRBD1 on 5 matching bases. Germline V lookup: CDR1 KGHSH, CDR2 LQKENI. The CDR3 runs 17 residues. Trimming left V 2 bases short and J 4 bases short, with 18 bases between. In DNA form, the CDR3 reads TGTGCCAGCTCACCAAGCGGGGGACGGGGCCTTAATCAGCCCCAGCATTTT. As protein: CASSPSGGRGLNQPQHF. Full variable domain (outside the CDR3, taken from reference TRBV18 and TRBJ1-5): NAGVMQNPRHLVRRRGQEARLRCSPMKGHSHVYWYRQLPEEGLKFMVYLQKENIIDESGMPKERFSAEFPKEGPSILRIQQVVRGDSAAYFCASSPSGGRGLNQPQHFGDGTRLSIL.

This rearrangement joins TRBV7-9 to TRBJ1-2; D uncertain. V was clipped by 1 base and J by 8 bases, with 8 bases between them. Germline V gene lookup returns CDR1 SEHNR and CDR2 FQNEAQ (reference sequence). The CDR3 has 12 amino acids. The CDR3: CASSLGAGGYTF. The CDR3 bases are TGTGCCAGCAGCTTAGGTGCTGGCGGCTACACCTTC.

This clone was detected only a few times. The chain joins TRBV6-5 to TRBJ2-3; 7 bases are a match to TRBD1. Germline-derived CDR1 and CDR2 are MNHEY and SVGAGI. This CDR3 spans 13 amino acids. V dropped 6 bases and J dropped 10; count of bases not matched to a gene: 10. The CDR3 here is CASSAKRDRPQYF. Here the CDR3 DNA reads TGTGCCAGCAGCGCTAAACGGGACAGACCGCAGTATTTT.

In this sample, this clone turned up a few times. This sequence joins TRBV7-2 and TRBJ2-7; TRBD1 matches at 8 bases. Germline V lookup: CDR1 SGHTA, CDR2 FQGNSA. This CDR3 is built from 15 residues. Trimming at V came to 3 bases and at J to 4 bases, leaving 8 bases not matched to a gene. The CDR3 DNA reads TGTGCCAGCAGCTTGGGGGGACAGGAAGCTTACGAGCAGTACTTC. Amino acid sequence: CASSLGGQEAYEQYF. Filled out from reference TRBV7-2 and TRBJ2-7, the complete variable domain reads GAGVSQSPSNKVTEKGKDVELRCDPISGHTALYWYRQSLGQGLEFLIYFQGNSAPDKSGLPSDRFSAERTGGSVSTLTIQRTQQEDSAVYLCASSLGGQEAYEQYFGPGTRLTVT.

The chain combines TRBV19 with TRBJ1-1, with D possibly TRBD1 on 6 matching bases. The ends were cut back, 7 bases at V and 4 bases at J, with 16 bases in the middle. This CDR3 contains 14 residues. The germline gives CDR1 LNHDA, CDR2 SQIVND (reference sequence). CDR3 nucleotides: TGTGCCAGTACGGGGGGCACCGGGACCACTGAAGCTTTCTTT. It yields the protein CASTGGTGTTEAFF. The complete variable domain, with remaining parts taken from reference TRBV19 and TRBJ1-1, reads DGGITQSPKYLFRKEGQNVTLSCEQNLNHDAMYWYRQDPGQGLRLIYYSQIVNDFQKGDIAEGYSVSREKKESFPLTVTSAQKNPTAFYLCASTGGTGTTEAFFGQGTRLTVV.

The chain employs TRBV5-6 and TRBJ2-1, with D tentatively TRBD2 (6 bases). The length of the CDR3 is 15 residues. Germline CDR1 and CDR2: SGHDT and YYEEEE. V was pared by 1 base and J by 6 bases, with 14 bases between. CDR3 sequence (DNA): TGTGCCAGCAGCTTGTCTCCGGGAGAAGGCAATGAGCAGTTCTTC. Translating it yields CASSLSPGEGNEQFF. The whole variable domain, remainder taken from reference TRBV5-6 and TRBJ2-1, is DAGVTQSPTHLIKTRGQQVTLRCSPKSGHDTVSWYQQALGQGPQFIFQYYEEEERQRGNFPDRFSGHQFPNYSSELNVNALLLGDSALYLCASSLSPGEGNEQFFGPGTRLTVL.

Comment on this clone: Its ends do not fully match the called genes, so a read error is possible. The chain is built from TRBV7-9 and TRBJ1-6; D possibly corresponds to TRBD1 (6 bases). The CDR3 is 15 residues long. CDR1 and CDR2 (germline): SEHNR, FQNEAQ (reference sequence). CDR3 amino acids: CASTLQGGLNSPLHF. The CDR3 nucleotides are TGTGCCAGCACCTTACAGGGAGGACTCAATTCACCCCTCCACTTT.

The chain carries TRBV20-1 and TRBJ2-7, with D perhaps TRBD2 (6 bases). V was cut by 5 bases and J by 3 bases, with 8 bases left in between. The CDR3 loop spans 11 amino acids. Germline V gene data show CDR1 as DFQATT and CDR2 as SNEGSKA (reference sequence). CDR3 sequence (DNA): TGCAGTGCTCTGGGACTCTACGAGCAGTACTTC. Encoded protein: CSALGLYEQYF.

The V and J genes are TRBV20-1 and TRBJ2-5; possible D gene TRBD2, 6 bases. The ends were cut back, 7 bases at V and 3 bases at J, with 6 bases in the middle. CDR3 length: 10 residues. Germline V gene sequence: CDR1 DFQATT, CDR2 SNEGSKA (reference sequence). As DNA, the CDR3 is TGCAGTGGGGGGGAAGAGACCCAGTACTTC. It translates to CSGGEETQYF.

The chain joins TRBV7-6 to TRBJ2-3; 7 nucleotides match TRBD1. The V and J ends lost 1 base and 11 bases, in that order; junction bases with no gene match: 9. CDR3 length: 14 amino acids. CDR1 is SGHVS and CDR2 is FNYEAQ in the germline V gene. The CDR3, as DNA: TGTGCCAGCAGCTTAGAAGGGACAGCAGTAAAGCAGTATTTT. Translated: CASSLEGTAVKQYF.